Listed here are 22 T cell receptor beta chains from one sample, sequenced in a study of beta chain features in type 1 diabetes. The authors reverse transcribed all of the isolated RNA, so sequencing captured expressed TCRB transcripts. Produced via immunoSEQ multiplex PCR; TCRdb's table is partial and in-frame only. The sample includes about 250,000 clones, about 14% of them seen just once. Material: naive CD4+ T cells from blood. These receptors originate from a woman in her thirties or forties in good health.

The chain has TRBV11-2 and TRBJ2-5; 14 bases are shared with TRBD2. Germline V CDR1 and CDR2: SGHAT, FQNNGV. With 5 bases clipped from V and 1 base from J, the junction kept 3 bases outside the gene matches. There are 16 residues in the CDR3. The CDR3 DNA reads TGTGCCAGCAGCCCGACTAGCGGGGGGGCCCAAGAGACCCAGTACTTC. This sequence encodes CASSPTSGGAQETQYF.

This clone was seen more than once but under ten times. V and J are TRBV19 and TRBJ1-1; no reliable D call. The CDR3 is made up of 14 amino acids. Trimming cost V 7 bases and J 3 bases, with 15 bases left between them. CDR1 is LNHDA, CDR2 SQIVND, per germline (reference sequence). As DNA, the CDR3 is TGTGCCAGTATCCCTCGGGGAACGTACACTGAAGCTTTCTTT. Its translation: CASIPRGTYTEAFF.

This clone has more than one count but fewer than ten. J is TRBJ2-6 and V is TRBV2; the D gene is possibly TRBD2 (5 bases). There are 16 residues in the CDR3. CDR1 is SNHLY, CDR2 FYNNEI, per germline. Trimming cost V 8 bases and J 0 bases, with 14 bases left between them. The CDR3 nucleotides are TGTGCCAGCGTTTCTCGACGGGGCTCTGGGGCCAACGTCCTGACTTTC. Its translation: CASVSRRGSGANVLTF. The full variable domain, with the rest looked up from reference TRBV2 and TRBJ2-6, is EPEVTQTPSHQVTQMGQEVILRCVPISNHLYFYWYRQILGQKVEFLVSFYNNEISEKSEIFDDQFSVERPDGSNFTLKIRSTKLEDSAMYFCASVSRRGSGANVLTFGAGSRLTVL.

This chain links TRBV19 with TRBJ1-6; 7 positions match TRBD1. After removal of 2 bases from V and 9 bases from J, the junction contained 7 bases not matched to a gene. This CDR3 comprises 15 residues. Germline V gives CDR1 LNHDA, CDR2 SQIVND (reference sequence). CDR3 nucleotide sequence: TGTGCCAGTAGTATAACAGGGGTGGAAGGTTCACCCCTCCACTTT. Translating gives CASSITGVEGSPLHF.

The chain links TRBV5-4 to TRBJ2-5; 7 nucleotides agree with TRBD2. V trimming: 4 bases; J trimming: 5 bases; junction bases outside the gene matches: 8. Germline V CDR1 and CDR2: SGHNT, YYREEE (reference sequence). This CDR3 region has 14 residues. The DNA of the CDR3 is TGTGCCAGCAGCGCATCCCAGGGAGGGGAGACCCAGTACTTC. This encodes CASSASQGGETQYF.

In DNA, the CDR3 is TGTGCCAGTACGCGGGGCAGGGGGCTGGGGAACACTGAAGCTTTCTTT. Residues: CASTRGRGLGNTEAFF. This chain joins TRBV6-6 and TRBJ1-1; TRBD1 agrees at 8 bases. This CDR3 has 16 residues. Germline CDR1 MNHNY, CDR2 SVGAGI (reference sequence). With V trimmed by 9 bases and J by 1 base, 13 bases remained unmatched.

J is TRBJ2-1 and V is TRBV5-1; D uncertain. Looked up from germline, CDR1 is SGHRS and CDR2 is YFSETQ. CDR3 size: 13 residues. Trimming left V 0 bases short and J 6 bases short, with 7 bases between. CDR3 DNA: TGCGCCAGCAGCTTGGATCCTACCAATGAGCAGTTCTTC. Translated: CASSLDPTNEQFF.

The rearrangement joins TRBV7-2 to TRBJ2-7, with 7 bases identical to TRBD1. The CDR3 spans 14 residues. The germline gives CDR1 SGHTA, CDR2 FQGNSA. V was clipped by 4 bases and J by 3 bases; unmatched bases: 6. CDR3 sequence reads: CASSSRQGYYEQYF. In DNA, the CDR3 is TGTGCCAGCAGCTCCCGACAGGGATACTACGAGCAGTACTTC.

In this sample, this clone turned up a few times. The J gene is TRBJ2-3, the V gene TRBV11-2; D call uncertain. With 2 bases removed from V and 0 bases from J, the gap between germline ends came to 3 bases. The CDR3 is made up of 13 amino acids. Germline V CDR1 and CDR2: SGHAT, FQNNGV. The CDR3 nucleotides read TGTGCCAGCAGCTTATTAAGCACAGATACGCAGTATTTT. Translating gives CASSLLSTDTQYF.

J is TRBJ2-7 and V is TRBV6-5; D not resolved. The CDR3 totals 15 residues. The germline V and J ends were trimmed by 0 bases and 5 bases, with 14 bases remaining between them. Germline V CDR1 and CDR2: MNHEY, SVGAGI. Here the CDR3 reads CASSYSSTLVNEQYF. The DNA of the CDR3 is TGTGCCAGCAGTTACTCGAGCACCCTTGTTAACGAGCAGTACTTC.

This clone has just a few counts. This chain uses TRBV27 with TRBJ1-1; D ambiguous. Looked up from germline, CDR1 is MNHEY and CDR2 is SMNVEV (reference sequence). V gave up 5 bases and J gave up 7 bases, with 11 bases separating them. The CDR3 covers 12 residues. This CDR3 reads CASSHLQSEAFF. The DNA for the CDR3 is TGTGCCAGCAGTCATCTACAGAGTGAAGCTTTCTTT.

The CDR3 region is CASSSVAGGNEQYF. CDR3 nucleotide sequence: TGTGCCAGCAGCTCGGTAGCGGGGGGGAACGAGCAGTACTTC. V is TRBV5-5 and J is TRBJ2-7; 11 bases agree with TRBD2. The V and J ends lost 3 bases and 5 bases, in that order; junction bases with no gene match: 4. CDR1 and CDR2 from the germline V gene are SGHKS and YYEKEE (reference sequence). The CDR3 extends over 14 amino acids.

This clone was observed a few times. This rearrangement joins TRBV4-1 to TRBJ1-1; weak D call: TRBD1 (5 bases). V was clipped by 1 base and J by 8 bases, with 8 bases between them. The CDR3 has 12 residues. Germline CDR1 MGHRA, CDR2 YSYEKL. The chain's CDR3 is CASSQVQEEAFF. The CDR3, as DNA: TGCGCCAGCAGCCAAGTACAGGAAGAAGCTTTCTTT.

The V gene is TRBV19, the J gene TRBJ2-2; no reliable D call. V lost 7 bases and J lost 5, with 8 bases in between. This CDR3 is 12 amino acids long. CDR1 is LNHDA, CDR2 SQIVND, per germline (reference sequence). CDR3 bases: TGTGCCAGTACCTACCTTACCGGGGAGCTGTTTTTT. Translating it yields CASTYLTGELFF.

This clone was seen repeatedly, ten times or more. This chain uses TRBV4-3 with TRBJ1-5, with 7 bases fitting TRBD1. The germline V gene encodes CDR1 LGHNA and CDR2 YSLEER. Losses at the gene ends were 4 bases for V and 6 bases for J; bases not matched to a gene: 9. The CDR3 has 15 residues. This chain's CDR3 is CASSRDRDVPQPQHF. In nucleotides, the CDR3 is TGCGCCAGCAGCCGCGACAGGGATGTTCCTCAGCCCCAGCATTTT.

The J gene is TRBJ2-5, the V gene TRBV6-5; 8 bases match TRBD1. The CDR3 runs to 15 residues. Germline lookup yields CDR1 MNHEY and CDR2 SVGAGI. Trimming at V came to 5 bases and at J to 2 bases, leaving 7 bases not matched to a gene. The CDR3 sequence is CASSQSYRGQETQYF. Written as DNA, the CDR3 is TGTGCCAGCAGTCAATCGTACAGGGGGCAAGAGACCCAGTACTTC.

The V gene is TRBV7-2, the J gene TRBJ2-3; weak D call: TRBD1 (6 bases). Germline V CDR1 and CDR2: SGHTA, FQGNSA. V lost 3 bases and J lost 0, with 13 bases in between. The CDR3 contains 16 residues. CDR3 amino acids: CASSFYRAPSTDTQYF. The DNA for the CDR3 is TGTGCCAGCAGCTTTTACAGGGCGCCTAGCACAGATACGCAGTATTTT. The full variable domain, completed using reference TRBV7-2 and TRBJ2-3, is GAGVSQSPSNKVTEKGKDVELRCDPISGHTALYWYRQSLGQGLEFLIYFQGNSAPDKSGLPSDRFSAERTGGSVSTLTIQRTQQEDSAVYLCASSFYRAPSTDTQYFGPGTRLTVL.

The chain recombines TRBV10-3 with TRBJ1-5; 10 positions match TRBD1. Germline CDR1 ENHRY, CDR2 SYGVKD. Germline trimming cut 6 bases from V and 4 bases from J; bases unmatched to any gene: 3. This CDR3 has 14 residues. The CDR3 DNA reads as TGTGCCATCAGACAGGGACAGGGGAATCAGCCCCAGCATTTT. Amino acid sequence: CAIRQGQGNQPQHF.

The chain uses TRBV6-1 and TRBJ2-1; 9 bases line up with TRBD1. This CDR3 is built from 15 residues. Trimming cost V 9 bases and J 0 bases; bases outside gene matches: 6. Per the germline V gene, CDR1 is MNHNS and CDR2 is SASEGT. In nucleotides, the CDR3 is TGTGCCAGTGGGACAGGGTTGAGCTCCTACAATGAGCAGTTCTTC. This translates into CASGTGLSSYNEQFF.

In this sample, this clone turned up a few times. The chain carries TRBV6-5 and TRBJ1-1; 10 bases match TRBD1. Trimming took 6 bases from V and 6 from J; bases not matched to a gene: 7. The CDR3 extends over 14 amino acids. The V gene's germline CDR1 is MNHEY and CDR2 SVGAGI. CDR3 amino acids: CASRGQGKGAEAFF. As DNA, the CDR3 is TGTGCCAGCAGGGGACAGGGGAAGGGGGCTGAAGCTTTCTTT.

In nucleotides, the CDR3 is TGTGCCAGCACCGAGCGTGGCGTCTCAGGGTCCTACAATGAGCAGTTCTTC. This encodes CASTERGVSGSYNEQFF. This sequence joins TRBV2 and TRBJ2-1; D may be TRBD1 (5 bases). Per the germline V gene, CDR1 is SNHLY and CDR2 is FYNNEI. The CDR3 loop spans 17 amino acids. The V and J ends lost 7 bases and 1 base respectively, with 20 bases between them.

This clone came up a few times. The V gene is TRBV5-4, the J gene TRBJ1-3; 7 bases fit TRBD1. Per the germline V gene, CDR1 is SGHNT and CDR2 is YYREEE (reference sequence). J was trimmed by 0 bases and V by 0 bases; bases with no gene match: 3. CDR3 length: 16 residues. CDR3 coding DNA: TGTGCCAGCAGCTTGGCGGGACAGAGCTCTGGAAACACCATATATTTT. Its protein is CASSLAGQSSGNTIYF.